This TCR beta chain was captured in a study of Ad26.COV2.S vaccination and SARS-CoV-2 variants. Study at large: Recipients of Ad26.COV2.S got it intramuscularly, once or twice 56 days apart. Whole-study findings and limits: Total T cell responses were possibly underestimated by TCR breadth and depth analyses.

For this clone: Its antigen is not identified.

The method was immunoSEQ multiplex PCR; TCRdb's version includes in-frame clones alone and lacks a portion of them. The sample shows about 280,000 clones, about 89% of them seen only once. This CDR3 has 15 residues. V was pared by 2 bases and J by 6 bases, with 14 bases between. Germline V gives CDR1 LNHDA, CDR2 SQIVND (reference sequence). The treatment here: some 19 received Ad26.COV2.S at low or high dose, single or two shots; five or six received placebo; per-sample allocation not given. Collection of the samples took place on day 63 after the first injection of vaccine or placebo. The individual, an adult aged 18-55 years, was a donor in Boston.

V and J are TRBV19 and TRBJ1-5; a weak D match, TRBD1 (6 bases). The sample consisted of peripheral blood, taken in a trial of Ad26.COV2.S vaccine versus placebo. The clonotype was recovered from a person aged 18-60 years who received the Ad26.COV2.S COVID-19 vaccine or a placebo. CDR3 DNA sequence: TGTGCCAGTAGTATAATAGGGACACTCTCTCAGCCCCAGCATTTT. This encodes CASSIIGTLSQPQHF.